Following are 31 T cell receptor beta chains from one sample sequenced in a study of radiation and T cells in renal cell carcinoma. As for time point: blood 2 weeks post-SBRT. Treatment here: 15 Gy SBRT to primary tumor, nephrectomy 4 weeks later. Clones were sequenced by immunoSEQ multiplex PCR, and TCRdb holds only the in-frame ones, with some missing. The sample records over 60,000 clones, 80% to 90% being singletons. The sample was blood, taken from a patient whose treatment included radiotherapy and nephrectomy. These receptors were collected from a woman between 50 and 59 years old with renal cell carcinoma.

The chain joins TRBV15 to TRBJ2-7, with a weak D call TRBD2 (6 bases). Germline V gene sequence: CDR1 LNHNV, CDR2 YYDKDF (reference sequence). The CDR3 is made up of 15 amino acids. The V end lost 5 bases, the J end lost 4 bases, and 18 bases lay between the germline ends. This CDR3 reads CATSSQPGTVYEQYF. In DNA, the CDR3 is TGTGCCACCAGCTCTCAACCCGGGACTGTATACGAGCAGTACTTC. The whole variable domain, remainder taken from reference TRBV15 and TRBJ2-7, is DAMVIQNPRYQVTQFGKPVTLSCSQTLNHNVMYWYQQKSSQAPKLLFHYYDKDFNNEADTPDNFQSRRPNTSFCFLDIRSPGLGDTAMYLCATSSQPGTVYEQYFGPGTRLTVT.

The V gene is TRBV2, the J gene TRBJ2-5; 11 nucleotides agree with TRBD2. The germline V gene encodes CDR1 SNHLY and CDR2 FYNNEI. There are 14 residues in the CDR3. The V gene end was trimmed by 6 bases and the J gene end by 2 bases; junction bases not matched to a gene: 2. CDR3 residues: CASRGTSGQETQYF. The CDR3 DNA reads TGTGCCAGCAGGGGGACTAGCGGACAAGAGACCCAGTACTTC.

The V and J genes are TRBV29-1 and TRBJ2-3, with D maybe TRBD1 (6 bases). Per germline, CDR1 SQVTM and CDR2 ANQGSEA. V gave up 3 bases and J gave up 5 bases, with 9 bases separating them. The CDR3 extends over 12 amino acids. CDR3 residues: CSVDRGGDTQYF. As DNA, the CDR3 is TGCAGCGTTGATCGAGGGGGAGATACGCAGTATTTT.

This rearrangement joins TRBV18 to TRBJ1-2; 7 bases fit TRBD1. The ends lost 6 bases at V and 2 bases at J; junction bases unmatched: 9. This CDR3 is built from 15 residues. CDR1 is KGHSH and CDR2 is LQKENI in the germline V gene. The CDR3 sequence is CASSFEGQTNYGYTF. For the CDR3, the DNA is TGTGCCAGCTCTTTCGAGGGACAGACCAACTATGGCTACACCTTC.

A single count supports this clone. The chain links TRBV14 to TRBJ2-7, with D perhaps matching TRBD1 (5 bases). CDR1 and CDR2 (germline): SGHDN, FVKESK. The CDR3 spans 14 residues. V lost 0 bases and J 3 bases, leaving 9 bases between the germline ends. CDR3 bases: TGTGCCAGCAGCCAAGATCCAGGGCGCTACGAGCAGTACTTC. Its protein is CASSQDPGRYEQYF. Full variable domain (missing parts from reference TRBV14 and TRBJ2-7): EAGVTQFPSHSVIEKGQTVTLRCDPISGHDNLYWYRRVMGKEIKFLLHFVKESKQDESGMPNNRFLAERTGGTYSTLKVQPAELEDSGVYFCASSQDPGRYEQYFGPGTRLTVT.

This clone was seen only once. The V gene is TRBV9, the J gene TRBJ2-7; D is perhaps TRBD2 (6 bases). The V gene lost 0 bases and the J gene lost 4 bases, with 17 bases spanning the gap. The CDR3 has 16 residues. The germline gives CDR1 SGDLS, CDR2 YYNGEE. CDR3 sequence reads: CASSVGVFGSPYEQYF. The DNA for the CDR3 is TGTGCCAGCAGCGTAGGTGTCTTCGGGAGTCCGTACGAGCAGTACTTC.

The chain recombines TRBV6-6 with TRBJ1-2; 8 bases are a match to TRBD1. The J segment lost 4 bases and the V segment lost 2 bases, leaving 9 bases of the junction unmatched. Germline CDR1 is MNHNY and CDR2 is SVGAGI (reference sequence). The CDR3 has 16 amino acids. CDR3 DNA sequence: TGTGCCAGCAGTTACCCCCTGGACAGGGACATCTATGGCTACACCTTC. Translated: CASSYPLDRDIYGYTF.

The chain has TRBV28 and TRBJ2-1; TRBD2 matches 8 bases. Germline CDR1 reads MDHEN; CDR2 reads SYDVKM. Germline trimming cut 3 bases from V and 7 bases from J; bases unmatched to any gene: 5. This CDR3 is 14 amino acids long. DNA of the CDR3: TGTGCCAGCAGTTTCGGGGGGGCCGGTAATGAGCAGTTCTTC. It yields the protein CASSFGGAGNEQFF.

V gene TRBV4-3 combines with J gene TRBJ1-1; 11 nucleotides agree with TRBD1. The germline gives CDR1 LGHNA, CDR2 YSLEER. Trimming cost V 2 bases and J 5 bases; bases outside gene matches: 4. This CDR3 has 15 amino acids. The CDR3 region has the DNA TGCGCCAGCAGCCAAACGGGACAGGGGGGAACTGAAGCTTTCTTT. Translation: CASSQTGQGGTEAFF.

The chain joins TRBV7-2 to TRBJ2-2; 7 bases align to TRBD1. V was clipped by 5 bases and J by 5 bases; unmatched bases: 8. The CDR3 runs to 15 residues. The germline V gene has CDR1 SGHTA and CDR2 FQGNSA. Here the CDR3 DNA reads TGTGCCAGCAGCCCAGGACAGGAATCTACCGGGGAGCTGTTTTTT. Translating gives CASSPGQESTGELFF.

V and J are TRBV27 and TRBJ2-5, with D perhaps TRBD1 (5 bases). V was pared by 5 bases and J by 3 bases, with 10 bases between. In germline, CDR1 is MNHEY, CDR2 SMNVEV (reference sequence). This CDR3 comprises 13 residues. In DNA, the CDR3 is TGTGCCAGCAGTAGTCACAGGAAAGAGACCCAGTACTTC. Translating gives CASSSHRKETQYF.

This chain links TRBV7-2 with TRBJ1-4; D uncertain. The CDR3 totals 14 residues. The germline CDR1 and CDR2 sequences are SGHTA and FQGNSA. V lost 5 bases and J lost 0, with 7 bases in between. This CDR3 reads CASSRYSTNEKLFF. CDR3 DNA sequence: TGTGCCAGCAGCCGATACTCAACTAATGAAAAACTGTTTTTT.

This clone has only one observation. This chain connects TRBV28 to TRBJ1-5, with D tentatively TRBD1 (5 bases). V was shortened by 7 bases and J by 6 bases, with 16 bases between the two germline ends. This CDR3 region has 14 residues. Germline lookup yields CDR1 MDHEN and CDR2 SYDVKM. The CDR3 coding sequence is TGTGCCAGCACCAACGCCGGGGGGGGTCAGCCCCAGCATTTT. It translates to CASTNAGGGQPQHF.

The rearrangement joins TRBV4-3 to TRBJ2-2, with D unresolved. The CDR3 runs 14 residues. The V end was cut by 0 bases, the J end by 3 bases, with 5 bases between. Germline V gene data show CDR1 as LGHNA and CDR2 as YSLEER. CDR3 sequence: CASSQDPDTGELFF. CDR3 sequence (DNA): TGCGCCAGCAGCCAAGATCCGGACACCGGGGAGCTGTTTTTT.

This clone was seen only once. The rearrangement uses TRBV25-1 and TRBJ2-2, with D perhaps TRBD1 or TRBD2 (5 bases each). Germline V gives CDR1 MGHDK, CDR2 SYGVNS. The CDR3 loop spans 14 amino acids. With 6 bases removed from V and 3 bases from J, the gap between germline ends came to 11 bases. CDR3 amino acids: CASSRDLYTGELFF. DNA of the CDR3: TGTGCCAGCAGCCGGGACCTGTACACCGGGGAGCTGTTTTTT.

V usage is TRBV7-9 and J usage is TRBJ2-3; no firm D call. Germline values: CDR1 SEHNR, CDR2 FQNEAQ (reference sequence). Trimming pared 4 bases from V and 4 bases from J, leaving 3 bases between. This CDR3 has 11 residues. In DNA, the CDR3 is TGTGCCAGCAGCTCCGCAGATACGCAGTATTTT. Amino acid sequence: CASSSADTQYF. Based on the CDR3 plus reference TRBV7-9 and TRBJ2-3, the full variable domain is DTGVSQNPRHKITKRGQNVTFRCDPISEHNRLYWYRQTLGQGPEFLTYFQNEAQLEKSRLLSDRFSAERPKGSFSTLEIQRTEQGDSAMYLCASSSADTQYFGPGTRLTVL.

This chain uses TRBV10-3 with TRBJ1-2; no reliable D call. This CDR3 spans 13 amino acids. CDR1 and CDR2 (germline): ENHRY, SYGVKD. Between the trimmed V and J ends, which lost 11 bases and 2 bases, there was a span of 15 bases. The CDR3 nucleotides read TGTGCCGCATCGAACCAGGAGAACTATGGCTACACCTTC. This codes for CAASNQENYGYTF.

For the CDR3, the DNA is TGTGCCAGCAGTAGGGGGCTCACCGGGGAGCTGTTTTTT. Residues: CASSRGLTGELFF. The rearrangement joins TRBV6-4 to TRBJ2-2; TRBD1 matches 7 bases. Germline assignment: CDR1 MRHNA and CDR2 SNTAGT. This CDR3 is 13 amino acids long. J was trimmed by 4 bases and V by 5 bases; bases with no gene match: 1.

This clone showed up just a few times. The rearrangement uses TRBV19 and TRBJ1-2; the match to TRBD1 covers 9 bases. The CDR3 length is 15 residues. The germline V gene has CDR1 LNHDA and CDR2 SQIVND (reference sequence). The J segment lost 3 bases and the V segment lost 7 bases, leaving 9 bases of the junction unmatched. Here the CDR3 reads CASNDPGQGDYGYTF. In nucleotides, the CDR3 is TGTGCCAGTAATGACCCGGGACAGGGTGACTATGGCTACACCTTC.

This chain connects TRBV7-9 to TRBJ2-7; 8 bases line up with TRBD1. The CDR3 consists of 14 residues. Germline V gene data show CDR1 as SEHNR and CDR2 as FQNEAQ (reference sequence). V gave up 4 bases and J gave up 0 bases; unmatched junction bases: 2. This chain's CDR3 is CASSWTGNSYEQYF. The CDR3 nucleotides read TGTGCCAGCAGCTGGACAGGGAACTCCTACGAGCAGTACTTC.

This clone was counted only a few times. The CDR3 loop is CASSSGTGRWNTGELFF. As DNA, the CDR3 is TGTGCCAGCAGCTCCGGGACAGGGAGGTGGAACACCGGGGAGCTGTTTTTT. This rearrangement joins TRBV11-2 to TRBJ2-2; 9 bases agree with TRBD1. This CDR3 contains 17 residues. CDR1 and CDR2 (germline): SGHAT, FQNNGV. Trimming took 4 bases from V and 1 from J; bases not matched to a gene: 7.

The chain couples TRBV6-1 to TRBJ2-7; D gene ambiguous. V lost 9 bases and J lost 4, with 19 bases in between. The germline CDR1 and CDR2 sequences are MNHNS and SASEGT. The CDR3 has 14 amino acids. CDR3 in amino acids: CASLGQINRYEQYF. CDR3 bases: TGTGCCAGTCTTGGGCAGATAAATCGATACGAGCAGTACTTC.

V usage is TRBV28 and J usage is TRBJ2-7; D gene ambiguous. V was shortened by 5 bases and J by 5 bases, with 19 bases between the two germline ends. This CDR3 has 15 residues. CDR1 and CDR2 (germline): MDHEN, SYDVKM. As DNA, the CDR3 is TGTGCCAGCAGTATCCTCTCTACCCCCAGCCACGAGCAGTACTTC. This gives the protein CASSILSTPSHEQYF.

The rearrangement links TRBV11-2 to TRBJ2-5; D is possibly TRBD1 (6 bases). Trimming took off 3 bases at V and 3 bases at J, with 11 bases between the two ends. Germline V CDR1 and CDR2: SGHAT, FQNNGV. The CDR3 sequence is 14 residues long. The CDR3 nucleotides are TGTGCCAGCAGCTTTTCATCAGGGGAAGAGACCCAGTACTTC. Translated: CASSFSSGEETQYF.

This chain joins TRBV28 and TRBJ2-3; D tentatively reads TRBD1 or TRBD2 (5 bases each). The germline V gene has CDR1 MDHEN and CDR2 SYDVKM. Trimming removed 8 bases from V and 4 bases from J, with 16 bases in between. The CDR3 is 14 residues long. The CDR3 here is CASLMTPGPDTQYF. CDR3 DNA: TGTGCCAGCCTGATGACCCCGGGGCCAGATACGCAGTATTTT. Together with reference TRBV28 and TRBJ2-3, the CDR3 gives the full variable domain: DVKVTQSSRYLVKRTGEKVFLECVQDMDHENMFWYRQDPGLGLRLIYFSYDVKMKEKGDIPEGYSVSREKKERFSLILESASTNQTSMYLCASLMTPGPDTQYFGPGTRLTVL.

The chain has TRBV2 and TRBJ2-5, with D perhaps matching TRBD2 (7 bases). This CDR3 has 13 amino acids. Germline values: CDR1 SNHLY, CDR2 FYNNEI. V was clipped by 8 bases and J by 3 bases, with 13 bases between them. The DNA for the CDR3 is TGTGCCAGCGGGGGGGACAATAAAGAGACCCAGTACTTC. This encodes CASGGDNKETQYF.

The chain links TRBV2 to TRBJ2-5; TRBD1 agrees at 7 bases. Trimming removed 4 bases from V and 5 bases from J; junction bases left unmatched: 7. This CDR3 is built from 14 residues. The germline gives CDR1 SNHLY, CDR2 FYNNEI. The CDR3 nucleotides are TGTGCCAGCAGTGTCGACAGGGCGTCCGAGACCCAGTACTTC. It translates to CASSVDRASETQYF.

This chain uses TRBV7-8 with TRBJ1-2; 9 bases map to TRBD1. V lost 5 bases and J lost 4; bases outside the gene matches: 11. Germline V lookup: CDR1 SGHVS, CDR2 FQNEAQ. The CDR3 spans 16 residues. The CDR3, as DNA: TGTGCCAGCAGCATCCGGGACAGGGCCGCAGGCTATGGCTACACCTTC. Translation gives CASSIRDRAAGYGYTF.

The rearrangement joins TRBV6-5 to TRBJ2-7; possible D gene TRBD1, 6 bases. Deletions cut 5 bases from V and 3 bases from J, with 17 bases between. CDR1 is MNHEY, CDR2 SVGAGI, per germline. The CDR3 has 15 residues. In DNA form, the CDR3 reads TGTGCCAGCAGTCAACTGCCCGGGACAAGCTACGAGCAGTACTTC. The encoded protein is CASSQLPGTSYEQYF.

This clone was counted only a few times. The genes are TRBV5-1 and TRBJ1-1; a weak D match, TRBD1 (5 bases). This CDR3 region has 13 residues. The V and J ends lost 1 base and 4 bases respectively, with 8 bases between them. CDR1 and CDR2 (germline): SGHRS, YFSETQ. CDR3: CASSLRGVTEAFF. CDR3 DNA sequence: TGCGCCAGCAGCTTGAGAGGGGTCACTGAAGCTTTCTTT.

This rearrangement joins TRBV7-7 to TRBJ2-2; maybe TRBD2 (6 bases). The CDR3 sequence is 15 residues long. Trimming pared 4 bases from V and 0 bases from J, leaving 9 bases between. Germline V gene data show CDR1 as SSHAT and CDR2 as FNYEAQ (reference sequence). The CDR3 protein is CASSSGLPNTGELFF. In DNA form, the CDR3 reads TGTGCCAGCAGCTCGGGACTTCCGAACACCGGGGAGCTGTTTTTT.